Reported below is one TCR beta chain. No antigen is known for it. This specimen belongs to a study of chemoradiotherapy in HPV16-positive cancers. Trimming took 2 bases from V and 6 from J, leaving 17 bases between them. Germline V gene lookup returns CDR1 KGHSH and CDR2 LQKENI. This CDR3 spans 15 amino acids. Whole-study findings and limits: HPV-responsive T-cell expansion during chemoradiotherapy was linked to improved recurrence-free survival in HPV16-positive patients.

Clones were read by immunoSEQ multiplex PCR, and TCRdb kept only the in-frame ones, dropping some. The sample yields about 9,500 clones, approximately 76% seen once. The sample was gathered from a patient who underwent chemoradiotherapy. This clonotype originated in a human donor with HPV-associated anogenital cancer. The chain links TRBV18 to TRBJ2-7, with a possible D match to TRBD2 (7 bases). The CDR3 nucleotides are TGTGCCAGCTCACCAAGGGGGACAAGGGGGGGCGAGCAGTACTTC. Its protein is CASSPRGTRGGEQYF.